This T cell receptor beta chain was sequenced during a study of blood T cell repertoires in COVID-19. As for the study in general: COVID-19 samples from acute and convalescent phases originated in the United States, Italy and Spain. T cells, B-cell-depleted T cells, or PBMCs provided the cDNA or gDNA that served as material.

The junction had 7 bases not matched to a gene; V was cut back by 5 bases and J by 3 bases. The CDR3 sequence is 14 residues long. Germline V lookup: CDR1 MNHEY, CDR2 SVGAGI. As processed by the authors: The authors estimated nucleated cell counts from reference gene primer amplification. Measured with immunoSEQ multiplex PCR; TCRdb has only the in-frame clones, and not every one. The DNA was the basis for D and trimming; V, J and clone size are from that table. The sample holds fewer than 200,000 clones, more than 75% seen once. The J gene is TRBJ2-7, the V gene TRBV6-5; 7 bases agree with TRBD1. The clonotype comes from a man aged 35-49 years with acute or convalescent COVID-19. Sequencing was carried out using peripheral blood. CDR3 in DNA: TGTGCCAGCAGTACCGGGACAGTGCTCTACGAGCAGTACTTC. Translation gives CASSTGTVLYEQYF.